One sample yielded the 20 T cell receptor beta chains listed below, sequenced in a study of shared clonotypes between healthy human individuals. TCRdb's table, derived via immunoSEQ multiplex PCR, lists solely in-frame clones and lacks some. This sample has about 470,000 clones; roughly 80% occur once, and the top ten carry roughly an eighth. The sequencing input was PBMCs. These receptor sequences come from a woman between 40 and 55 years old in good health. Some clones in this sample may be carry-over from other donors' samples.

The J gene is TRBJ2-5, the V gene TRBV19, with D perhaps TRBD2 (6 bases). CDR3 length: 15 residues. Germline CDR1 and CDR2: LNHDA and SQIVND (reference sequence). V gave up 1 base and J gave up 3 bases, with 12 bases separating them. The CDR3 sequence is CASSIAGAGEETQYF. The CDR3 DNA reads TGTGCCAGTAGTATAGCGGGAGCTGGAGAAGAGACCCAGTACTTC.

The chain combines TRBV7-9 with TRBJ2-7; unclear D gene. Looked up from germline, CDR1 is SEHNR and CDR2 is FQNEAQ (reference sequence). Trimming took 5 bases from V and 4 from J, leaving 9 bases between them. The CDR3 totals 12 residues. The CDR3 loop is CASSPDHYEQYF. The CDR3 nucleotides are TGTGCCAGCAGCCCCGACCATTACGAGCAGTACTTC.

This chain joins TRBV28 and TRBJ2-3; D not certain. The germline V gene has CDR1 MDHEN and CDR2 SYDVKM. This CDR3 has 15 amino acids. Trimming removed 5 bases from V and 2 bases from J, with 14 bases in between. The CDR3 loop is CASSVLLTITDTQYF. The CDR3 nucleotides read TGTGCCAGCAGTGTACTACTTACAATCACAGATACGCAGTATTTT. Full variable domain (missing parts from reference TRBV28 and TRBJ2-3): DVKVTQSSRYLVKRTGEKVFLECVQDMDHENMFWYRQDPGLGLRLIYFSYDVKMKEKGDIPEGYSVSREKKERFSLILESASTNQTSMYLCASSVLLTITDTQYFGPGTRLTVL.

This clone was seen more than once but under ten times. This chain uses TRBV7-9 with TRBJ2-7; TRBD2 is a possible D gene (5 bases). Germline CDR1 SEHNR, CDR2 FQNEAQ (reference sequence). The length of the CDR3 is 12 residues. V was pared by 3 bases and J by 7 bases, with 10 bases between. The CDR3 reads CASSLTGIEQYF. The CDR3 region has the DNA TGTGCCAGCAGCTTGACGGGGATTGAGCAGTACTTC.

CDR3 loop: CASSSNYGYTF. CDR3 in DNA: TGTGCCAGCAGCTCCAACTATGGCTACACCTTC. V gene TRBV11-1 combines with J gene TRBJ1-2; no clear D. Germline lookup yields CDR1 SGHAT and CDR2 FQDESV (reference sequence). The V end lost 4 bases, the J end lost 2 bases, and 2 bases lay between the germline ends. This CDR3 is 11 amino acids long.

The rearrangement uses TRBV27 and TRBJ2-1; D might be TRBD2 (5 bases). Germline-derived CDR1 and CDR2 are MNHEY and SMNVEV (reference sequence). V shed 4 bases and J shed 6 bases, with 16 bases lying between them. There are 15 residues in the CDR3. CDR3 amino acids: CASSYQRESLNEQFF. In nucleotides, the CDR3 is TGTGCCAGCAGTTATCAGAGGGAGAGTCTCAATGAGCAGTTCTTC.

The rearrangement joins TRBV4-1 to TRBJ1-1, with D maybe TRBD1 (5 bases). This CDR3 has 14 residues. Trimming stripped 0 bases from V and 6 bases from J, with 11 bases between. In germline, CDR1 is MGHRA, CDR2 YSYEKL. The CDR3 loop reads CASSQEGGGAEAFF. The CDR3, as DNA: TGCGCCAGCAGCCAAGAAGGCGGGGGGGCTGAAGCTTTCTTT.

Regarding this clone: This same CDR3 is encoded by further DNA sequences in the sample. This rearrangement joins TRBV7-9 to TRBJ2-7; no clear D. Germline values: CDR1 SEHNR, CDR2 FQNEAQ (reference sequence). CDR3 length equals 14 residues. Trimming removed 1 base at V and 2 bases at J, with 9 bases between. The CDR3 reads CASSLGTDTYEQYF. The CDR3 coding sequence is TGTGCCAGCAGCTTAGGGACGGATACCTACGAGCAGTACTTC. Filled out from reference TRBV7-9 and TRBJ2-7, the complete variable domain reads DTGVSQNPRHKITKRGQNVTFRCDPISEHNRLYWYRQTLGQGPEFLTYFQNEAQLEKSRLLSDRFSAERPKGSFSTLEIQRTEQGDSAMYLCASSLGTDTYEQYFGPGTRLTVT.

This chain uses TRBV10-3 with TRBJ1-1; D call uncertain. There are 14 residues in the CDR3. V was trimmed by 0 bases and J by 4 bases, leaving 9 bases between them. CDR1 and CDR2 (germline): ENHRY, SYGVKD. CDR3 residues: CAISESWEGTEAFF. CDR3 DNA: TGTGCCATCAGTGAGTCGTGGGAAGGCACTGAAGCTTTCTTT.

The V and J genes are TRBV27 and TRBJ1-2; D possibly corresponds to TRBD1 (6 bases). V dropped 10 bases and J dropped 3 bases, with 18 bases sitting between them. Per the germline V gene, CDR1 is MNHEY and CDR2 is SMNVEV (reference sequence). CDR3 length: 14 amino acids. The CDR3 coding sequence is TGTGCCACCCACGGGGGGGGCGCTCACTATGGCTACACCTTC. The encoded protein is CATHGGGAHYGYTF.

The chain uses TRBV5-4 and TRBJ1-4, with TRBD1 matching over 8 bases. This CDR3 contains 16 residues. In germline, CDR1 is SGHNT, CDR2 YYREEE (reference sequence). The V segment lost 0 bases and the J segment 3 bases; nucleotides outside the gene matches: 4. Here the CDR3 reads CASSLDPGQANEKLFF. The CDR3, as DNA: TGTGCCAGCAGCTTGGATCCGGGACAGGCTAATGAAAAACTGTTTTTT.

This chain uses TRBV4-2 with TRBJ2-7; tentatively, D is TRBD1 or TRBD2 (5 bases each). Germline CDR1 and CDR2: LGHNA and YNFKEQ. There are 16 residues in the CDR3. Trimming pared 4 bases from V and 6 bases from J, leaving 22 bases between. The CDR3 sequence: CASSLISRGTSIEQYF. The CDR3 coding sequence is TGTGCCAGCAGCCTTATTTCTAGAGGGACCTCCATCGAGCAGTACTTC.

This clone was picked up a small number of times. CDR3 loop: CSVGTGVQPQHF. The CDR3 bases are TGCAGCGTTGGTACAGGGGTTCAGCCCCAGCATTTT. The rearrangement uses TRBV29-1 and TRBJ1-5, with 7 bases lining up with TRBD1. Germline CDR1 and CDR2: SQVTM and ANQGSEA. The J segment lost 6 bases and the V segment lost 4 bases, leaving 3 bases of the junction unmatched. CDR3 length equals 12 residues.

This chain links TRBV28 with TRBJ1-2; D remains unclear. CDR3 length: 13 amino acids. CDR1 MDHEN and CDR2 SYDVKM come from the germline V gene. V lost 8 bases, J lost 8 bases, and 18 bases lay in between. The CDR3 DNA follows: TGTGCCAGCCAAACGATGGCGCTGTTGGGCTACACCTTC. Its translation is CASQTMALLGYTF.

J is TRBJ2-6 and V is TRBV6-5; TRBD1 is a possible D gene (5 bases). The CDR3 is 15 residues long. Trimming took off 5 bases at V and 1 base at J, with 9 bases between the two ends. Per the germline V gene, CDR1 is MNHEY and CDR2 is SVGAGI. The CDR3: CASSQDSSGANVLTF. CDR3 DNA sequence: TGTGCCAGCAGTCAAGACAGTTCTGGGGCCAACGTCCTGACTTTC.

Points on this clone: Other DNA sequences in the sample encode the same CDR3. The CDR3 DNA sequence: TGTGCCAGCAGTGACACAGGCGCCACTGAAGCTTTCTTT. This encodes CASSDTGATEAFF. V gene TRBV6-1 combines with J gene TRBJ1-1, with D possibly matching TRBD1 (5 bases). Germline V lookup: CDR1 MNHNS, CDR2 SASEGT. The CDR3 sequence is 13 residues long. The ends were cut back, 3 bases at V and 4 bases at J, with 9 bases in the middle.

The chain combines TRBV30 with TRBJ2-1; no firm D call. V gave up 5 bases and J gave up 0 bases, with 17 bases separating them. CDR3 length: 16 amino acids. CDR1 is GTSNPN, CDR2 SVGIG, per germline (reference sequence). CDR3 coding DNA: TGTGCCTGGTGGCCCGATAACAGTGGCTCCTACAATGAGCAGTTCTTC. This sequence encodes CAWWPDNSGSYNEQFF.

This clone has more than one count but fewer than ten. This rearrangement joins TRBV5-1 to TRBJ1-1; D gene uncertain. V dropped 3 bases and J dropped 1 base, with 13 bases sitting between them. Germline lookup yields CDR1 SGHRS and CDR2 YFSETQ. The CDR3 runs to 15 residues. The CDR3 region is CASSYSGRGNTEAFF. In nucleotides, the CDR3 is TGCGCCAGCAGCTATTCGGGTCGCGGGAACACTGAAGCTTTCTTT.

This clone was counted a single time. The chain joins TRBV6-1 to TRBJ2-7; D perhaps matches TRBD1 (6 bases). The CDR3 sequence is 18 residues long. Germline CDR1 MNHNS, CDR2 SASEGT. The V end lost 3 bases, the J end lost 0 bases, and 21 bases lay between the germline ends. This CDR3 reads CASSDRGHKRTRSYEQYF. CDR3 nucleotides: TGTGCCAGCAGTGATCGGGGACACAAAAGGACCCGCTCCTACGAGCAGTACTTC.

The chain has TRBV5-1 and TRBJ2-5, with D perhaps being TRBD1 or TRBD2 (6 bases each). The length of the CDR3 is 15 residues. V was cut by 1 base and J by 4 bases, with 14 bases left in between. Germline V gene sequence: CDR1 SGHRS, CDR2 YFSETQ. CDR3 bases: TGCGCCAGCAGCTTGCGCGTAGGGGGGTTAGAGACCCAGTACTTC. Protein sequence: CASSLRVGGLETQYF.